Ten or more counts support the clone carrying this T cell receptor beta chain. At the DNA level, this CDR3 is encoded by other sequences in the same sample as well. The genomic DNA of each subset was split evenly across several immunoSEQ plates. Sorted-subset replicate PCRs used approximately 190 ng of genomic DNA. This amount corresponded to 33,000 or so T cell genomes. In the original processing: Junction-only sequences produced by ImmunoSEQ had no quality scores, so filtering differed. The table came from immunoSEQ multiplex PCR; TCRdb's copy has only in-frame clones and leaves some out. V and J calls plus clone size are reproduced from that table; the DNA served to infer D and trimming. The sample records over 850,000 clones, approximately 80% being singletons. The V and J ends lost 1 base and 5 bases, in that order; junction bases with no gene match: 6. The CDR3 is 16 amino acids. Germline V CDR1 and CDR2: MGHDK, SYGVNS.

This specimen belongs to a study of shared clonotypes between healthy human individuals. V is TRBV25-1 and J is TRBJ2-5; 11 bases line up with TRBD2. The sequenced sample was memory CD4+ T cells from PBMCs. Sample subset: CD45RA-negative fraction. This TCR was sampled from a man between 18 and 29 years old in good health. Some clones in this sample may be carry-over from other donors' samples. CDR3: CASSELAGGPGETQYF. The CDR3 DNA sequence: TGTGCCAGCAGTGAATTAGCGGGAGGGCCAGGTGAGACCCAGTACTTC.